This T cell receptor (beta chain) emerged from a study of shared clonotypes between healthy human individuals. In the original workflow: Filtering of immunoSEQ junctional sequences could not match full-length read filtering. Measured with immunoSEQ multiplex PCR; TCRdb has only the in-frame clones, and not every one. D and trimming come from the DNA, and the V and J calls and clone size come from that table. This table holds roughly 380,000 clones, roughly 96% found once. Looked up from germline, CDR1 is SGHRS and CDR2 is YFSETQ. The CDR3 totals 16 residues. The ends lost 5 bases at V and 4 bases at J; junction bases unmatched: 12.

J is TRBJ1-2 and V is TRBV5-1, with 9 bases aligning to TRBD1. The sequence derives from a man aged 25-40 years in good health. Specimen: memory CD8+ T cells sorted from blood. Sample subset: CD45RO+ cells pooled with CCR7-negative TemRA cells. The CDR3 is CASSFGPGQGLYGYTF. Written as DNA, the CDR3 is TGCGCCAGCAGTTTTGGACCGGGACAGGGCCTCTATGGCTACACCTTC.